This T cell receptor (beta chain) emerged from a study of shared clonotypes between healthy human individuals. Study results and caveats: Even with large depth, rarefaction showed that sorted-subset sequencing was incomplete.

Trimming took off 5 bases at V and 0 bases at J, with 16 bases between the two ends. Germline loops: CDR1 MGHRA, CDR2 YSYEKL. The CDR3 covers 17 residues. TCRdb keeps only in-frame clones here, not all; method: immunoSEQ multiplex PCR. The sample records roughly 300,000 clones, 73% being singletons. There were no recent acute infections or vaccinations among the donors, who were healthy HIV-negative adults. Worth noting for this clone: Its target is unknown.

The sequence was obtained from a man aged 30 to 39 in good health. V usage is TRBV4-1 and J usage is TRBJ2-2; D ambiguous. The sequencing input was memory CD4+ T cells sorted from blood. The subset was: CD45RA-negative fraction. DNA for the CDR3: TGCGCCAGCAGCGCAGTAGGGTACGAATCGAACACCGGGGAGCTGTTTTTT. This translates into CASSAVGYESNTGELFF.